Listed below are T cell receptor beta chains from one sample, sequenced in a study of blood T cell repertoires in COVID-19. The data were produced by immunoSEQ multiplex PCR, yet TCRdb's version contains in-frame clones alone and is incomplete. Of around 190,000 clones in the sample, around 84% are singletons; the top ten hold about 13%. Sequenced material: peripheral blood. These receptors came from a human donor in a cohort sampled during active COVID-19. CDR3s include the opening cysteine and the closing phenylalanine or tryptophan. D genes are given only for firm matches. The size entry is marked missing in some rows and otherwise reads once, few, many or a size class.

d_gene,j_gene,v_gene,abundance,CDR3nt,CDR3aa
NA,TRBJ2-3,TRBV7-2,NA,TGTGCCAGCAGCTTGGGACACACAGATACGCAGTATTTT,CASSLGHTDTQYF
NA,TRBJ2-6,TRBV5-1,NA,TGCGCCAGCAGCGTCGAGGGGGCTGGGGCCAACGTCCTGACTTTC,CASSVEGAGANVLTF
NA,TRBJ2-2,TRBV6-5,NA,TGTGCCAGCACCTCAGGACAGAGAAACACCGGGGAGCTGTTTTTT,CASTSGQRNTGELFF
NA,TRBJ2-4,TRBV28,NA,TGTGCCACCAACTACGACAGAAAAAACATTCAGTACTTC,CATNYDRKNIQYF
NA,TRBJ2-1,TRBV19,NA,TGTGCCAGCGAGGGACACGGCAATGAGCAGTTCTTC,CASEGHGNEQFF
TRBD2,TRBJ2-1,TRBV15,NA,TGTGCCACCTCGAAGGGACTAGCGGGATTATCTTACAATGAGCAGTTCTTC,CATSKGLAGLSYNEQFF
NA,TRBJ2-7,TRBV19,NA,TGTGCCAGTAGTTGGGGGGTGCCCTACGAGCAGTACTTC,CASSWGVPYEQYF
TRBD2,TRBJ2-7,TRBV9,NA,TGTGCCAGCAGCGACTTAGGCGGGAGTACCTCCAGCGAGCAGTACTTC,CASSDLGGSTSSEQYF
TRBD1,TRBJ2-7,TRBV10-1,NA,TGCGCTGGATCGACCTCCAACCCGGGACAGGCGAGCTCCTACGAGCAGTACTTC,CAGSTSNPGQASSYEQYF
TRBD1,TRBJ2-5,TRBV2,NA,TGTGCCAGCAGTGTCAACAGGGGAGAGACCCAGTACTTC,CASSVNRGETQYF
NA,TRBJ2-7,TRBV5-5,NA,TGTGCCAGCAGCTTGTGGAGTTCCTCTGCGTCCTACGAGCAGTACTTC,CASSLWSSSASYEQYF
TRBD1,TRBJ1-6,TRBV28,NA,TGTGCCAGCCGGGACAGGGAGACCCTCCACTTT,CASRDRETLHF
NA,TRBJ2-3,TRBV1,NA,TGCACCAGCAGCCAAGACGAAGGGAGCTTCACAGATACGCAGTATTTT,CTSSQDEGSFTDTQYF
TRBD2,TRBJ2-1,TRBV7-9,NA,TGTGCCAGCAGCTTTAGCGGGAGCTCCTACAATGAGCAGTTCTTC,CASSFSGSSYNEQFF
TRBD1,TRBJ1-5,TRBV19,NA,TGTGCCAGTAGTCCCTTGAACAGGGGAGGCAATCAGCCCCAGCATTTT,CASSPLNRGGNQPQHF
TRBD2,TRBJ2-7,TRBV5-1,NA,TGCGCCAGCAGCCCCGGGGTAGCGGGAGGGTCCTACGAGCAGTACTTC,CASSPGVAGGSYEQYF
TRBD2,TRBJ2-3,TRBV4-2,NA,TGTGCCAGCAGCCAAGCGGGGCGGGAGTTAGATACGCAGTATTTT,CASSQAGRELDTQYF
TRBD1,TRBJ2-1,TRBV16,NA,TGTGCCAGCGGAGCCAGGACAGGTGAGCAGTTCTTC,CASGARTGEQFF
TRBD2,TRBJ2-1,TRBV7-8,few,TGTGCCAGCAGCCAGCGGGAGGTTTCCTACAATGAGCAGTTCTTC,CASSQREVSYNEQFF
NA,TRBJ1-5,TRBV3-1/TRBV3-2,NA,TGTGCCAGCAGCCAAGACGGGTATAGCAATCAGCCCCAGCATTTT,CASSQDGYSNQPQHF
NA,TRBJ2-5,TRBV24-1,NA,TGTGCCACCAGTGATTCGTGGGGGCGCCAAGAGACCCAGTACTTC,CATSDSWGRQETQYF
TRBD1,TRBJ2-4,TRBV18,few,TGTGCCAGCTCACCGATTCCGGGACAGGGGAACATTCAGTACTTC,CASSPIPGQGNIQYF
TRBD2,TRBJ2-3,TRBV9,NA,TGTGCCAGCAGCGTCGGACTAGCGGCAGATACGCAGTATTTT,CASSVGLAADTQYF
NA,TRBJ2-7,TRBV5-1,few,TGCGCCAGCAGCACGGACAGACACAGCTCCTACGAGCAGTACTTC,CASSTDRHSSYEQYF
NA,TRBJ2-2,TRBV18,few,TGTGCCAGCTCACCTTATTCGGACACCGGGGAGCTGTTTTTT,CASSPYSDTGELFF
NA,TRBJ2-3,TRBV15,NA,TGTGCCACCAGCCAAGCGGGTTGGACAGATACGCAGTATTTT,CATSQAGWTDTQYF
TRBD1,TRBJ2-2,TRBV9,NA,TGTGCCAGCAGCGTAGGAGGGACAGGGCTCACCGGGGAGCTGTTTTTT,CASSVGGTGLTGELFF
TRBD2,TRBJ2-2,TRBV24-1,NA,TGTGCCACCAGTGATTTATCCGGGAGGGAGGACACCGGGGAGCTGTTTTTT,CATSDLSGREDTGELFF
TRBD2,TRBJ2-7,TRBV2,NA,TGTGCCAGCAGTGAACTAGCGGGAGCTGGGTACGAGCAGTACTTC,CASSELAGAGYEQYF
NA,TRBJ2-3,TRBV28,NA,TGTGCCAGCACTCCAGGGGGGAGCACAGATACGCAGTATTTT,CASTPGGSTDTQYF
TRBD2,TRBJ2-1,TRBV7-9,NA,TGTGCCAGCAGCTTAGCGGTTAGGTGGGAGGGCAATGAGCAGTTCTTC,CASSLAVRWEGNEQFF
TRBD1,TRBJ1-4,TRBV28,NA,TGTGCCAGCGACGGGACAGGACGTAATGAAAAACTGTTTTTT,CASDGTGRNEKLFF
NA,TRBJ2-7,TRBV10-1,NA,TGCGCCAGCTCTCGGCAGGGGATCAACGAGCAGTACTTC,CASSRQGINEQYF
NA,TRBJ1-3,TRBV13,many,TGTGCCAGCAGCCGGGGTTCGTTCTCTGGAAACACCATATATTTT,CASSRGSFSGNTIYF
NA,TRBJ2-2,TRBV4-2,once,TGTGCCAGCAGCCAAGAGGCGGGAAAGGTTACCGGGGAGCTGTTTTTT,CASSQEAGKVTGELFF
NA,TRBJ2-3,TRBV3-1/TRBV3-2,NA,TGTGCCAGCAGCCGCGCATTTGGGGGGGCGAGTGGAGATACGCAGTATTTT,CASSRAFGGASGDTQYF
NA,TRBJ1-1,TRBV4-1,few,TGCGCCAGCAGCCAAGTTCTTAGGGGCCAGGACACTGAAGCTTTCTTT,CASSQVLRGQDTEAFF
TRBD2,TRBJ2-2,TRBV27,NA,TGTGCCAGCAGTCCTAAGGGGGGGCTAGCGGGAAGCACCGGGGAGCTGTTTTTT,CASSPKGGLAGSTGELFF
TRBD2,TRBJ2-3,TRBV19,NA,TGTGCCAGTAGTCCCCTAGCGGGGAGCACAGATACGCAGTATTTT,CASSPLAGSTDTQYF
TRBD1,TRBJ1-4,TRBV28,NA,TGTGCCAGCGGGGACAGTCTTAATGAAAAACTGTTTTTT,CASGDSLNEKLFF
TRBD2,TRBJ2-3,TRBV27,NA,TGTGCCAGCAGCCAACCGGGACTACTCACAGATACGCAGTATTTT,CASSQPGLLTDTQYF
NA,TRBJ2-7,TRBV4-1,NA,TGCGCCAGCAGCCAAGAGCGGGGAGGACCCCCCTACGAGCAGTACTTC,CASSQERGGPPYEQYF
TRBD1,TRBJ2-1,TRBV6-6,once,TGTGCCAGCAGTTACTCACCGGGACAGGGTGGCAATGAGCAGTTCTTC,CASSYSPGQGGNEQFF
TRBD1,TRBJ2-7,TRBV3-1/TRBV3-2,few,TGTGCCAGCAGCCTAATGGTAGAACAGGGGGCAAGGCAGTACTTC,CASSLMVEQGARQYF
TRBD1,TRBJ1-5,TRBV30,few,TGTGCCTGGAGTGATGGGACAGATAATCAGCCCCAGCATTTT,CAWSDGTDNQPQHF
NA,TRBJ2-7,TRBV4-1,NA,TGCGCCAGCAGCCAAGGGGCGGGGCGGGCGAGATACGAGCAGTACTTC,CASSQGAGRARYEQYF
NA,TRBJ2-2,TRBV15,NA,TGTGCCACCAGCAGCCTCGCGTTAGCGGAGAACACCGGGGAGCTGTTTTTT,CATSSLALAENTGELFF
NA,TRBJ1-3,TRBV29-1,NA,TGCAGCGTTGAGCACAGGTTAAGCTCTGGAAACACCATATATTTT,CSVEHRLSSGNTIYF
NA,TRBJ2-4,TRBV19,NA,TGTGCCAGTAGTATTTTAGGGGCTGGGGCCAAAAACATTCAGTACTTC,CASSILGAGAKNIQYF
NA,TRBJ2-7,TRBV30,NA,TGTGCCTGGACGGGTAAGGCAACAAATTACGAGCAGTACTTC,CAWTGKATNYEQYF
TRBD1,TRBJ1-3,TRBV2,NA,TGTGCCAGCACCAGACAGGGCACTGGAAACACCATATATTTT,CASTRQGTGNTIYF
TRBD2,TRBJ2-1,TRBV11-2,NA,TGTGCCAGCAGCTTGTTCGGTAGTCGACTAGCGGGAGTCAATGAGCAGTTCTTC,CASSLFGSRLAGVNEQFF
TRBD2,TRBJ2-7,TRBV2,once,TGTGCCAGCAGAGACTGGGGAGTAGCGGGGGGCGAGCAGTACTTC,CASRDWGVAGGEQYF
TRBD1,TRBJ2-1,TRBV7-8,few,TGTGCCAGCAGCTTACAGGGACAGGTGGTCGGTGAGCAGTTCTTC,CASSLQGQVVGEQFF
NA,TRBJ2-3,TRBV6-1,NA,TGTGCCAGCAGTGACTATGAGAAGCGGGGCACAGATACGCAGTATTTT,CASSDYEKRGTDTQYF
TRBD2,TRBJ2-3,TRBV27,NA,TGTGCCAGCAGTTTGATTGCGGGACTAGCGGGAGGGCGAAGCACAGATACGCAGTATTTT,CASSLIAGLAGGRSTDTQYF
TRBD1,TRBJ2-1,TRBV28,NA,TGTGCCAGCAGCTCCACAGGGGCTTCCTACAATGAGCAGTTCTTC,CASSSTGASYNEQFF
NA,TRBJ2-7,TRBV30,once,TGTGCCTGGAGTAGGCTCCCCCGTCGGGGTATTATTTACGAGCAGTACTTC,CAWSRLPRRGIIYEQYF
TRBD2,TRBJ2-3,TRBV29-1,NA,TGCAGCGTTGAACTTCGGTGGGGTAGCGGGAGCACAGATACGCAGTATTTT,CSVELRWGSGSTDTQYF
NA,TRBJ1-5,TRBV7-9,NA,TGTGCCAGCAGCTTAGGCGGGCCGGAAAGCAATCAGCCCCAGCATTTT,CASSLGGPESNQPQHF